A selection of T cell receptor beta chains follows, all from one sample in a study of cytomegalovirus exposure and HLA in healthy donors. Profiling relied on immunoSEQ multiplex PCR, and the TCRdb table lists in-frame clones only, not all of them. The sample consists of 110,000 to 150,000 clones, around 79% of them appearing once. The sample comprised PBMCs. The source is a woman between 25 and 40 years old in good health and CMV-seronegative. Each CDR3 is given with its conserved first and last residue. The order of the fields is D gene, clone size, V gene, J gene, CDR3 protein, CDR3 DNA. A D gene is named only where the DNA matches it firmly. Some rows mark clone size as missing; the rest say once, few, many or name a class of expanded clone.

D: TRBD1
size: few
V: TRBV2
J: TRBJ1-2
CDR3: CASSEFGTANGYTF
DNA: TGTGCCAGCAGTGAATTTGGGACAGCGAATGGCTACACCTTC

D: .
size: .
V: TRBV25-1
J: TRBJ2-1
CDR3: CASSDYYNEQFF
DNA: TGTGCCAGCAGTGATTACTACAATGAGCAGTTCTTC

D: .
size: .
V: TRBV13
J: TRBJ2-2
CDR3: CASSLFVRDNTGELFF
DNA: TGTGCCAGCAGCTTATTTGTACGGGATAACACCGGGGAGCTGTTTTTT

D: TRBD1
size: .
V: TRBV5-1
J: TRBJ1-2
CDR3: CASSLATGDPYGYTF
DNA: TGCGCCAGCAGCTTGGCCACAGGGGATCCCTATGGCTACACCTTC

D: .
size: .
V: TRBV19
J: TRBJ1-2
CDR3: CASSAPPDRISSVGGYTF
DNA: TGTGCCAGTAGTGCCCCTCCTGACAGGATCTCTTCGGTGGGTGGCTACACCTTC

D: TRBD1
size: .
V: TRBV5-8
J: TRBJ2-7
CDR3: CASSLGDSSYEQYF
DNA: TGTGCCAGCAGCTTGGGGGACAGCTCCTACGAGCAGTACTTC

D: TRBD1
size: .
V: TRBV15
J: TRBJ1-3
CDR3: CATSRVPGQGRGRAGNTIYF
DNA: TGTGCCACCAGCAGGGTTCCGGGACAGGGTCGTGGAAGGGCTGGAAACACCATATATTTT

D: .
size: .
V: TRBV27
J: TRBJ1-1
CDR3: CASSLWRNTEAFF
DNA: TGTGCCAGCAGTTTATGGAGGAACACTGAAGCTTTCTTT

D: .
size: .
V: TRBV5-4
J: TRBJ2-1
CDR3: CASSLIGATKNNGEQFF
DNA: TGTGCCAGCAGCTTAATTGGGGCTACGAAAAATAATGGTGAGCAGTTCTTC

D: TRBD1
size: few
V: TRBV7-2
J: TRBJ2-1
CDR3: CASSPRTGGNEQFF
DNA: TGTGCCAGCAGCCCAAGGACAGGGGGCAATGAGCAGTTCTTC

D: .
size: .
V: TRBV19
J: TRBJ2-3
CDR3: CASSSAGLPTDTQYF
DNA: TGTGCCAGTAGTTCCGCGGGACTTCCCACAGATACGCAGTATTTT

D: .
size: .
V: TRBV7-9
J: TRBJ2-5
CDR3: CASSLGTRPQETQYF
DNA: TGTGCCAGCAGCCTTGGGACAAGACCCCAAGAGACCCAGTACTTC

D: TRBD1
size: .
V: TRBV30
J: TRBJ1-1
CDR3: CAWSAGTGRYTEAFF
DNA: TGTGCCTGGAGTGCCGGGACAGGACGGTACACTGAAGCTTTCTTT

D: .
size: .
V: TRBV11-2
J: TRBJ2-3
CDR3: CASSLGWGQRTDTQYF
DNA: TGTGCCAGCAGCTTAGGTTGGGGGCAGCGCACAGATACGCAGTATTTT

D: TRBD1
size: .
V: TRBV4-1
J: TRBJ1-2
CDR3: CASSLRDRESYGYTF
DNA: TGCGCCAGCAGCCTAAGGGACAGGGAGAGCTATGGCTACACCTTC

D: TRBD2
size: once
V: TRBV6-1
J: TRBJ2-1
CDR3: CASSEGASGYNEQFF
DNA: TGTGCCAGCAGTGAAGGGGCTAGCGGCTACAATGAGCAGTTCTTC

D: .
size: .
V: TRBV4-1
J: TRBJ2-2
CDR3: CASSQVASGRTGELFF
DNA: TGCGCCAGCAGCCAAGTAGCGAGCGGCCGCACCGGGGAGCTGTTTTTT

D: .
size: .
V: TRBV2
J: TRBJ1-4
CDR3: CASSEGGDDEKLFF
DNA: TGTGCCAGCAGTGAGGGGGGGGATGATGAAAAACTGTTTTTT

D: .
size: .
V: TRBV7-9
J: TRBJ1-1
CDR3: CASSLNLPGNTEAFF
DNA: TGTGCCAGCAGCTTAAACCTCCCGGGGAACACTGAAGCTTTCTTT

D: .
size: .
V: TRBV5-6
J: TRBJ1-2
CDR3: CASSPGILGYTF
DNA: TGTGCCAGCAGCCCGGGGATTCTGGGCTACACCTTC

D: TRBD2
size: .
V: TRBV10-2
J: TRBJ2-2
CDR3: CASSLAGGIGGELFF
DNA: TGCGCCAGCAGTCTAGCGGGGGGGATAGGCGGGGAGCTGTTTTTT

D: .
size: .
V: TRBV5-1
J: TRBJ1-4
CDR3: CASSSTPATNEKLFF
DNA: TGCGCCAGCAGCTCGACACCCGCAACTAATGAAAAACTGTTTTTT

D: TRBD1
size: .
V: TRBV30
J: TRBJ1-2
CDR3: CAWSAAQGDGNYGYTF
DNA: TGTGCCTGGAGTGCAGCCCAGGGGGATGGAAACTATGGCTACACCTTC

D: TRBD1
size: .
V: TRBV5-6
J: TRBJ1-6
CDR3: CASIPGTGGSPLHF
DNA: TGTGCCAGCATCCCAGGTACAGGGGGCTCACCCCTCCACTTT

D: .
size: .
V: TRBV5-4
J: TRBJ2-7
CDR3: CASSLEGDLYEQYF
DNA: TGTGCCAGCAGCTTGGAGGGGGATCTCTACGAGCAGTACTTC

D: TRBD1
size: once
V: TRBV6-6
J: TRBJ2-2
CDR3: CASSYSTGVGTGELFF
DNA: TGTGCCAGCAGTTACTCGACAGGGGTCGGCACCGGGGAGCTGTTTTTT

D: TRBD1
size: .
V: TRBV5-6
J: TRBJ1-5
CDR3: CASSRGGQGHLQDQPQHF
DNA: TGTGCCAGCAGCCGAGGTGGACAGGGGCATCTACAGGATCAGCCCCAGCATTTT

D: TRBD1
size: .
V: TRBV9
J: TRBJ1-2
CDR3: CASSVGQGGLINYGYTF
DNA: TGTGCCAGCAGCGTCGGACAGGGGGGATTAATTAACTATGGCTACACCTTC

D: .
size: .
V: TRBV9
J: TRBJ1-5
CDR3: CASSVGQGINQPQHF
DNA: TGTGCCAGCAGCGTAGGGCAGGGTATTAATCAGCCCCAGCATTTT

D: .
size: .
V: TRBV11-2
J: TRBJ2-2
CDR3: CASSPSTSSGELFF
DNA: TGTGCCAGCAGCCCTTCGACTAGTTCGGGGGAGCTGTTTTTT

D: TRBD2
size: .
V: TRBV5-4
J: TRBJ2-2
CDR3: CASSPSGMNTGELFF
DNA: TGTGCCAGCAGCCCAAGCGGGATGAACACCGGGGAGCTGTTTTTT

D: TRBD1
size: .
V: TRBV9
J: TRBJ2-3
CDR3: CASSSRMGQAANMRDTQYF
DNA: TGTGCCAGCAGCTCCCGTATGGGACAGGCAGCGAATATGAGGGATACGCAGTATTTT

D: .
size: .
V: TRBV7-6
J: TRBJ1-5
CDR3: CASSLGGGGSSKQPQHF
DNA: TGTGCCAGCAGCTTAGGGGGCGGCGGGAGTAGCAAACAGCCCCAGCATTTT

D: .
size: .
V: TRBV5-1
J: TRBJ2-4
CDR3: CASSLSLERTAYF
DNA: TGCGCCAGCAGCTTGTCATTAGAGAGAACCGCGTACTTC

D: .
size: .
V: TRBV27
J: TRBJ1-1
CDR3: CASSGGWDTEAFF
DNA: TGTGCCAGCAGTGGGGGGTGGGACACTGAAGCTTTCTTT

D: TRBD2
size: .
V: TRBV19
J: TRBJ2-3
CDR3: CASSIVGEGTDTQYF
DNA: TGTGCCAGTAGTATTGTGGGGGAGGGAACAGATACGCAGTATTTT

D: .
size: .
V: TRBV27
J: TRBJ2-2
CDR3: CASSLSLVSLDEDTGELFF
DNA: TGTGCCAGCAGCCTTTCCCTCGTCAGCCTCGATGAGGACACCGGGGAGCTGTTTTTT

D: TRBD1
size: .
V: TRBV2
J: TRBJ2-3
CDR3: CASSTGTGMRADTQYF
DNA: TGTGCCAGCAGTACCGGGACAGGGATGAGGGCAGATACGCAGTATTTT

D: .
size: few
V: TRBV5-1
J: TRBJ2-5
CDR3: CASSLEGGRQETQYF
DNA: TGCGCCAGCAGCTTGGAGGGGGGGCGACAAGAGACCCAGTACTTC

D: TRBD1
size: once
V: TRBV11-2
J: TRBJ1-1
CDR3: CASSRRDRGEMNTEAFF
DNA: TGTGCCAGCAGCCGCCGGGACAGGGGAGAGATGAACACTGAAGCTTTCTTT

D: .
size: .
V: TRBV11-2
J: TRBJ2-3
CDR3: CASSSMKGLLGTDTQYF
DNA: TGTGCCAGCAGTAGCATGAAAGGGTTACTAGGCACAGATACGCAGTATTTT

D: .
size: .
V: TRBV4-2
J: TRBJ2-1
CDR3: CASSQDRTPYNEQFF
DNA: TGTGCCAGCAGCCAAGACAGGACACCCTACAATGAGCAGTTCTTC

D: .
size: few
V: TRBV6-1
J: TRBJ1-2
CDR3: CASTESVGGLGYTF
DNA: TGTGCCAGCACCGAAAGTGTGGGAGGGCTGGGCTACACCTTC

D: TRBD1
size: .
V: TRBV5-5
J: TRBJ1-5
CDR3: CASSLTGTGWQPQHF
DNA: TGTGCCAGCAGCCTCACGGGGACAGGGTGGCAGCCCCAGCATTTT

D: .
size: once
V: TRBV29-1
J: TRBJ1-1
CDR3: CSAGRLGGFSNTEAFF
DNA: TGCAGCGCGGGTCGCTTGGGGGGGTTTTCGAACACTGAAGCTTTCTTT

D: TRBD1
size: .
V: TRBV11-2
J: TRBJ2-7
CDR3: CASSLGGQGFREQYF
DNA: TGTGCCAGCAGCCTAGGGGGACAGGGGTTCCGGGAGCAGTACTTC

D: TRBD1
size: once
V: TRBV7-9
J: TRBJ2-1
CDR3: CASSLPGQGTVDEQFF
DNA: TGTGCCAGCAGCCTCCCAGGACAGGGAACCGTGGATGAGCAGTTCTTC

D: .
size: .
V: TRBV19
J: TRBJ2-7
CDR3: CASSNGLGAYEQYF
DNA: TGTGCCAGTAGTAACGGTCTGGGGGCTTACGAGCAGTACTTC

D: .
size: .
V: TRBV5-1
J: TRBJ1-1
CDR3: CASSLVRRSEAFF
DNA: TGCGCCAGCAGCTTGGTCAGGCGCAGTGAAGCTTTCTTT

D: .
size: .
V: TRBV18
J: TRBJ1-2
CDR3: CASSPGGFDGYTF
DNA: TGTGCCAGCTCACCAGGGGGGTTTGATGGCTACACCTTC

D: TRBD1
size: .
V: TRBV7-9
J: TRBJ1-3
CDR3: CASRDRGSGNTIYF
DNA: TGTGCCAGCAGGGACAGGGGATCCGGAAACACCATATATTTT

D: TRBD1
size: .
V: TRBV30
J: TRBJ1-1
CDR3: CAWSVAGGGAEAFF
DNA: TGTGCCTGGAGTGTAGCAGGGGGAGGCGCTGAAGCTTTCTTT

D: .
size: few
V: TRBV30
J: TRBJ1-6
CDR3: CAWRYSSYNSPLHF
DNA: TGTGCCTGGCGCTATAGCTCCTATAATTCACCCCTCCACTTT

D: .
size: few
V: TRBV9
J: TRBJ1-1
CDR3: CASSVEARGLHMNTEAFF
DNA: TGTGCCAGCAGCGTAGAAGCCAGGGGTTTGCACATGAACACTGAAGCTTTCTTT

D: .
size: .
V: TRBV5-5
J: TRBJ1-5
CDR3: CASSPLGGVNQPQHF
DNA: TGTGCCAGCAGCCCATTAGGGGGGGTCAATCAGCCCCAGCATTTT